This paragraph reports one T cell receptor (beta chain). Its antigen is unknown. The CDR3 covers 16 residues. Trimming stripped 1 base from V and 0 bases from J, with 10 bases between. Germline CDR1 SGHTA, CDR2 FQGNSA. The record originates from a study of T cell responses to AZD1222 COVID-19 vaccine. The study, taken as a whole, reports: Sampling captured repertoires only after the peak T cell response. Most donors were white British and more were female, and clonal diversity was possibly underestimated.

Clones were sequenced by immunoSEQ multiplex PCR, and TCRdb holds only the in-frame ones, with some missing. The sample records some 150,000 clones, 85% to 95% being singletons. The chain has TRBV7-2 and TRBJ2-4; D possibly corresponds to TRBD2 (5 bases). The sequencing here drew on peripheral blood, taken on day 0 of AZD1222 vaccination. This clonotype was sampled from an adult in good health. The CDR3 region is CASSLGGKIAKNIQYF. The CDR3 DNA reads TGTGCCAGCAGCTTAGGAGGGAAGATAGCCAAAAACATTCAGTACTTC.